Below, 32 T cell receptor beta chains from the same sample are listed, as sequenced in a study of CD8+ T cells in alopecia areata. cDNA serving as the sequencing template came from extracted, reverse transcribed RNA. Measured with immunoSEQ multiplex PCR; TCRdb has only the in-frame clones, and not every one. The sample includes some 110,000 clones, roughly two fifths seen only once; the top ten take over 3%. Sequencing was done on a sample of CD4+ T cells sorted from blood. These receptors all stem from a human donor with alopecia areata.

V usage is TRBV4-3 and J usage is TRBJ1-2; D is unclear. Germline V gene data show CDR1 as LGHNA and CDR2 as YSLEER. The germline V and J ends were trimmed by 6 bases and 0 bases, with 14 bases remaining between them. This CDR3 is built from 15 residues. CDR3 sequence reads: CASSPQRRTNYGYTF. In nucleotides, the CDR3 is TGCGCCAGCAGTCCGCAACGAAGGACTAACTATGGCTACACCTTC.

CDR3 coding DNA: TGTGCCAGCAGCCCCGGGACCGGCACAGATACGCAGTATTTT. It is translated as CASSPGTGTDTQYF. This chain connects TRBV7-3 to TRBJ2-3; either TRBD1 or TRBD2 may supply D (5 bases each). Trimming stripped 5 bases from V and 1 base from J, with 10 bases between. The CDR3 is 14 amino acids. In germline, CDR1 is SGHTA, CDR2 FQGTGA.

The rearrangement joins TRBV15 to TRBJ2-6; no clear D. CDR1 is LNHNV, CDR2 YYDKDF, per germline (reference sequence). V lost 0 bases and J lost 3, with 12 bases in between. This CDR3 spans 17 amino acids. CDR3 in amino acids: CATSRDRRVSGANVLTF. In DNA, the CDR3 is TGTGCCACCAGCAGAGATCGTAGGGTCAGTGGGGCCAACGTCCTGACTTTC.

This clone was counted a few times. The CDR3 nucleotides read TGTGCCAGTAGCACGACAGGGGGACTTAATTCACCCCTCCACTTT. Encoded protein: CASSTTGGLNSPLHF. The V call is TRBV19, the J call TRBJ1-6; 9 nucleotides line up with TRBD1. Germline V gives CDR1 LNHDA, CDR2 SQIVND (reference sequence). V lost 6 bases to trimming and J lost 6 bases; unmatched junction nucleotides: 6. The CDR3 is 15 residues long.

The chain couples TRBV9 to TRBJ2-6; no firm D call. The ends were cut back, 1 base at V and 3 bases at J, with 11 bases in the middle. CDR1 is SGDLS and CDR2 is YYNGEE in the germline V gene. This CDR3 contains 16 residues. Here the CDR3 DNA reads TGTGCCAGCAGCGTAAGGGCCTGGGTTGGGGCCAACGTCCTGACTTTC. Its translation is CASSVRAWVGANVLTF.

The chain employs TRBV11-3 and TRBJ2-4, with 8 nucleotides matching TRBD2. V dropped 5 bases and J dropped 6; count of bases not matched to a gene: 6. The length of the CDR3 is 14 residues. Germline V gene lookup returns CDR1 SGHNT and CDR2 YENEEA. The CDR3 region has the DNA TGTGCCAGCAGCCTTAGCGGGGCGGGAAACATTCAGTACTTC. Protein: CASSLSGAGNIQYF.

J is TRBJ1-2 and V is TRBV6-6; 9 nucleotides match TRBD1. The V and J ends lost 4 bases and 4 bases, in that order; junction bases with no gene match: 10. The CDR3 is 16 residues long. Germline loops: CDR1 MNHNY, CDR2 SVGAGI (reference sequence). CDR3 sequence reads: CASSWGSGTGTYGYTF. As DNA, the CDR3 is TGTGCCAGCAGTTGGGGTTCGGGGACAGGGACCTATGGCTACACCTTC.

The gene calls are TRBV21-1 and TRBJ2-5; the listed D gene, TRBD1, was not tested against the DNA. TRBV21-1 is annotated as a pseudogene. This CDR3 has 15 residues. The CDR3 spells CASSSQGDTQETQYF. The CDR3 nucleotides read TGTGCCAGCAGCTCGCAGGGGGACACCCAAGAGACCCAGTACTTC.

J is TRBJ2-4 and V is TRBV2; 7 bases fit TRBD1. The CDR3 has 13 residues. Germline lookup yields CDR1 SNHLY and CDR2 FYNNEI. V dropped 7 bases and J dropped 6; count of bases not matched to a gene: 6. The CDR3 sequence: CASIRQGGNIQYF. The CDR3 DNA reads TGTGCCAGCATCCGACAGGGTGGAAACATTCAGTACTTC.

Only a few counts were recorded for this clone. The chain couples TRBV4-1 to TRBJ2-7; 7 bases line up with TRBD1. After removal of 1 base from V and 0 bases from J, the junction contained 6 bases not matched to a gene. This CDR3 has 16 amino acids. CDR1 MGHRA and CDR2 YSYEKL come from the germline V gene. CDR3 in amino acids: CASSQVGRGNSYEQYF. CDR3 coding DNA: TGCGCCAGCAGCCAAGTTGGCAGGGGGAACTCCTACGAGCAGTACTTC.

Written as DNA, the CDR3 is TGCAGCGTTGGTTTCGGGACAAAAGAGACCCAGTACTTC. Protein product: CSVGFGTKETQYF. J is TRBJ2-5 and V is TRBV29-1, with D perhaps TRBD1 (6 bases). Trimming left V 4 bases short and J 3 bases short, with 12 bases between. In germline, CDR1 is SQVTM, CDR2 ANQGSEA. The CDR3 has 13 amino acids.

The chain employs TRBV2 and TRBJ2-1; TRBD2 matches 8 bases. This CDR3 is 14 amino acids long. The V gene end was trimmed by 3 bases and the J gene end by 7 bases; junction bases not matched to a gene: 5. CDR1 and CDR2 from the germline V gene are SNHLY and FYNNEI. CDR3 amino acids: CASSDDGGANEQFF. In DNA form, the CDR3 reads TGTGCCAGCAGTGATGACGGGGGGGCAAATGAGCAGTTCTTC. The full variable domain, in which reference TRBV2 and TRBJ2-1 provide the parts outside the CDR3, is EPEVTQTPSHQVTQMGQEVILRCVPISNHLYFYWYRQILGQKVEFLVSFYNNEISEKSEIFDDQFSVERPDGSNFTLKIRSTKLEDSAMYFCASSDDGGANEQFFGPGTRLTVL.

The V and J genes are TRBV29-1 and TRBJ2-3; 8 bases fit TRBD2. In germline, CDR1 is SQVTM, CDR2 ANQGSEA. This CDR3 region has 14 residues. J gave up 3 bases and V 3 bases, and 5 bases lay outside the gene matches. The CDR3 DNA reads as TGCAGCGTTGATAAGAGCGGGAGAACAGATACGCAGTATTTT. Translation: CSVDKSGRTDTQYF.

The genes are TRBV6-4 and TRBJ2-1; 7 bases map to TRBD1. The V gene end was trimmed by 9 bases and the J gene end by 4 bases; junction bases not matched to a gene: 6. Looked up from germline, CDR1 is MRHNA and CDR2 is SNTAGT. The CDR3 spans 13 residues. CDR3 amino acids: CASTGVGYNEQFF. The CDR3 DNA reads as TGTGCCAGTACAGGGGTGGGTTACAATGAGCAGTTCTTC.

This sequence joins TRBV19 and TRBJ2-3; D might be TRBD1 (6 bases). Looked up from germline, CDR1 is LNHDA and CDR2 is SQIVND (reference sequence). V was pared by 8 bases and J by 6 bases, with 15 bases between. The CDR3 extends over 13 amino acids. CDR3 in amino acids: CASADRPGDTQYF. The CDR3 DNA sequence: TGTGCCAGTGCGGACAGACCTGGGGATACGCAGTATTTT.

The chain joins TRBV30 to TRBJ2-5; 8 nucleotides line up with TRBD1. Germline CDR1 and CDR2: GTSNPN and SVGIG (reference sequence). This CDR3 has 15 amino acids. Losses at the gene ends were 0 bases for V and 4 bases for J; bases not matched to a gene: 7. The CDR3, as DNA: TGTGCCTGGAGTGTAACCCCCAGGGGGCCAGAGACCCAGTACTTC. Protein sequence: CAWSVTPRGPETQYF. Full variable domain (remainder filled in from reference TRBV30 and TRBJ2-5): SQTIHQWPATLVQPVGSPLSLECTVEGTSNPNLYWYRQAAGRGLQLLFYSVGIGQISSEVPQNLSASRPQDRQFILSSKKLLLSDSGFYLCAWSVTPRGPETQYFGPGTRLLVL.

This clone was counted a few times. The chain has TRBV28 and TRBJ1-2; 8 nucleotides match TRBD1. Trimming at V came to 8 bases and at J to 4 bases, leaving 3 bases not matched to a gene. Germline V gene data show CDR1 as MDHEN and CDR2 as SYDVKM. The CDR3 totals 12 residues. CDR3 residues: CASQGAGYGYTF. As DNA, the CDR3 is TGTGCCAGCCAGGGGGCCGGCTATGGCTACACCTTC.

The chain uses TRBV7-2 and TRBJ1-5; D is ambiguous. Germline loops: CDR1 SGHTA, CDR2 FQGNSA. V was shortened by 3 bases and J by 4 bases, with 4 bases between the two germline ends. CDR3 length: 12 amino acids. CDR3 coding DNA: TGTGCCAGCAGCTTTCCGAATCAGCCCCAGCATTTT. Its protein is CASSFPNQPQHF.

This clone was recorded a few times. The CDR3 nucleotides read TGTGCCAGCAAGAGCGGGAGGGCTTACTACGAGCAGTACTTC. This translates into CASKSGRAYYEQYF. This sequence joins TRBV2 and TRBJ2-7; 10 bases are a match to TRBD2. Unmatched junction bases numbered 6, after V lost 7 bases and J lost 3 bases. This CDR3 comprises 14 residues. CDR1 SNHLY and CDR2 FYNNEI come from the germline V gene.

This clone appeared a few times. The CDR3 is CSAGHQETQYF. The CDR3 coding sequence is TGCAGCGCTGGACATCAAGAGACCCAGTACTTC. The gene calls are TRBV29-1 and TRBJ2-5; possibly TRBD1 for D (5 bases). The CDR3 covers 11 residues. From germline, CDR1 is SQVTM and CDR2 ANQGSEA. Trimming took 7 bases from V and 2 from J, leaving 8 bases between them.

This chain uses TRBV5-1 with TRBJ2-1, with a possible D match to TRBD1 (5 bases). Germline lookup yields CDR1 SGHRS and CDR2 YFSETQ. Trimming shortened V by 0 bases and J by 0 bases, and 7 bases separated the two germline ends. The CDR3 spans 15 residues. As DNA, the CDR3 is TGCGCCAGCAGCTTGGCCGACAGCTCCTACAATGAGCAGTTCTTC. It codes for CASSLADSSYNEQFF.

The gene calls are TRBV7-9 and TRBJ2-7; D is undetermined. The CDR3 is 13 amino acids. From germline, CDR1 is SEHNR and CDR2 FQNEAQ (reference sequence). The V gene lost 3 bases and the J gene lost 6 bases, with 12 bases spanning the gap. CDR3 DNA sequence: TGTGCCAGCAGCTTCAGACCTACGGGCGAGCAGTACTTC. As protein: CASSFRPTGEQYF.

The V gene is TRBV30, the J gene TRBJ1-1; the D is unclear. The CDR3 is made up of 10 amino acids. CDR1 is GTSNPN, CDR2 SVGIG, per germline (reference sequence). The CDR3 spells CAAGRTEAFF. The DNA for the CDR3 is TGTGCTGCGGGGAGAACTGAAGCTTTCTTT.

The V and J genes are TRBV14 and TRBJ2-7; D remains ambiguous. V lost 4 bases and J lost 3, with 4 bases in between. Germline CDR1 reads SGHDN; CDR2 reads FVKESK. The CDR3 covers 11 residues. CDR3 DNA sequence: TGTGCCAGCAGCCCCATCTACGAGCAGTACTTC. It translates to CASSPIYEQYF.

For the CDR3, the DNA is TGCGCCAGCAGCCACCGACAGGGATGGGATCAGCCCCAGCATTTT. Protein: CASSHRQGWDQPQHF. V usage is TRBV4-1 and J usage is TRBJ1-5, with TRBD1 identical over 7 bases. Germline V CDR1 and CDR2: MGHRA, YSYEKL. The V gene end was trimmed by 3 bases and the J gene end by 5 bases; junction bases not matched to a gene: 7. This CDR3 comprises 15 residues.

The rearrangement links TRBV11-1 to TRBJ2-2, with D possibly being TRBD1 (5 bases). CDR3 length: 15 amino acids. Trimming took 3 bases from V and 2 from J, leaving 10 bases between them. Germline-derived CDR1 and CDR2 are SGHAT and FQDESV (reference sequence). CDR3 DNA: TGTGCCAGCAGCTTCCGCCAGGGTAACACCGGGGAGCTGTTTTTT. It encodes CASSFRQGNTGELFF. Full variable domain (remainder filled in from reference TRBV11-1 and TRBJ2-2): EAEVAQSPRYKITEKSQAVAFWCDPISGHATLYWYRQILGQGPELLVQFQDESVVDDSQLPKDRFSAERLKGVDSTLKIQPAELGDSAMYLCASSFRQGNTGELFFGEGSRLTVL.

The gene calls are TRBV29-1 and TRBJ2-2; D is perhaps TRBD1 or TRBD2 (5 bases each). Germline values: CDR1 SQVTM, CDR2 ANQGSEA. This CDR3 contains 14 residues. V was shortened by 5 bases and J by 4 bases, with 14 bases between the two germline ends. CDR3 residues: CSVTGRDATGELFF. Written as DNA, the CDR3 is TGCAGCGTTACCGGCCGGGACGCCACCGGGGAGCTGTTTTTT.

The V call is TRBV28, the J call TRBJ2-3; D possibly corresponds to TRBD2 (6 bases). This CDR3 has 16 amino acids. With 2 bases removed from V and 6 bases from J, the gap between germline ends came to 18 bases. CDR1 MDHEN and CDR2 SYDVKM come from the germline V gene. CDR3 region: CASSLPGLKKADTQYF. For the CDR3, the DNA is TGTGCCAGCAGTTTACCGGGACTGAAAAAGGCGGATACGCAGTATTTT.

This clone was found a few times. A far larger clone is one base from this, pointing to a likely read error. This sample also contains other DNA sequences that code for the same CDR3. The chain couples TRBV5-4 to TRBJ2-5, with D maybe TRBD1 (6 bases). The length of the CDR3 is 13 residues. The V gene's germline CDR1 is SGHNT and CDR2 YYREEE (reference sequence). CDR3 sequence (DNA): TGCGCCAGCAGCTCTGGACAGCAAGAGACCCAGTACTTC. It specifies CASSSGQQETQYF. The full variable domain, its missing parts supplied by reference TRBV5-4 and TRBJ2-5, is ETGVTQSPTHLIKTRGQQVTLRCSSQSGHNTVSWYQQALGQGPQFIFQYYREEENGRGNFPPRFSGLQFPNYSSELNVNALELDDSALYLCASSSGQQETQYFGPGTRLLVL.

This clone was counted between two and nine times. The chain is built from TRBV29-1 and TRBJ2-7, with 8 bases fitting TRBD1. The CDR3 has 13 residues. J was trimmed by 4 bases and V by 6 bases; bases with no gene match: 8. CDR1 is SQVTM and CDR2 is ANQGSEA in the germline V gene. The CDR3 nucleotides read TGCAGCGTACGCAGGGACAGGATGTACGAGCAGTACTTC. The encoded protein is CSVRRDRMYEQYF.

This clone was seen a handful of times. The CDR3 DNA sequence: TGCAGCGTCCACCCGACAGGGGCTAACTATGGCTACACCTTC. Amino acids: CSVHPTGANYGYTF. The rearrangement joins TRBV29-1 to TRBJ1-2; 8 bases align to TRBD1. Germline CDR1 and CDR2: SQVTM and ANQGSEA. The CDR3 has 14 residues. The V and J ends lost 6 bases and 0 bases, in that order; junction bases with no gene match: 6. Variable domain in full (rest from reference TRBV29-1 and TRBJ1-2): SAVISQKPSRDICQRGTSLTIQCQVDSQVTMMFWYRQQPGQSLTLIATANQGSEATYESGFVIDKFPISRPNLTFSTLTVSNMSPEDSSIYLCSVHPTGANYGYTFGSGTRLTVV.

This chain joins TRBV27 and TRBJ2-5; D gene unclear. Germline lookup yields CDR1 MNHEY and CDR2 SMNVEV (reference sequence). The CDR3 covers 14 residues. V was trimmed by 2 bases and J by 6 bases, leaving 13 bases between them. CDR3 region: CASSLLGSEKTQYF. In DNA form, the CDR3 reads TGTGCCAGCAGTTTACTCGGTAGTGAAAAGACCCAGTACTTC.